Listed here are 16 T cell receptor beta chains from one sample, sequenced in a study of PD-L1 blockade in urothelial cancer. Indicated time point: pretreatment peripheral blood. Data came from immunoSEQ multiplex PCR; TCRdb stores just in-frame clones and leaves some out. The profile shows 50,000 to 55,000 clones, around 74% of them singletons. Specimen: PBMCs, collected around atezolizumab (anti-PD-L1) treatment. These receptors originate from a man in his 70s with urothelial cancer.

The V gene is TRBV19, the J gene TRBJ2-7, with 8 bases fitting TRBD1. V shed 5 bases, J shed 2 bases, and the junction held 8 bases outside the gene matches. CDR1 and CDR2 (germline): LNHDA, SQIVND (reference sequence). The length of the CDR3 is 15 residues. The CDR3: CASSEEDRAPYEQYF. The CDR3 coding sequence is TGTGCCAGTAGTGAAGAGGACAGGGCCCCCTACGAGCAGTACTTC.

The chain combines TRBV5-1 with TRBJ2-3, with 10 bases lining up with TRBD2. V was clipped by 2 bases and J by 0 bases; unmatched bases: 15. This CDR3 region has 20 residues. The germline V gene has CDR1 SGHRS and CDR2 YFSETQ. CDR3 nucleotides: TGCGCCAGCAGCTTTTCCGGACTAGCGGCCCTGCGGGCCAGCACAGATACGCAGTATTTT. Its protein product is CASSFSGLAALRASTDTQYF.

CDR3 residues: CASGSHRGVDYGYTF. CDR3 coding DNA: TGTGCCAGCGGGTCTCACAGGGGGGTAGACTATGGCTACACCTTC. The chain uses TRBV6-5 and TRBJ1-2; TRBD1 matches 8 bases. Germline V CDR1 and CDR2: MNHEY, SVGAGI. The V segment lost 8 bases and the J segment 3 bases; nucleotides outside the gene matches: 11. This CDR3 spans 15 amino acids.

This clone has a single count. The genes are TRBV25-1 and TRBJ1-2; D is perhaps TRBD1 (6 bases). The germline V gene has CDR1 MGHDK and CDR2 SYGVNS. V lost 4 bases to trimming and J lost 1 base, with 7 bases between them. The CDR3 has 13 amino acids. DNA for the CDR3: TGTGCCAGCAGTGGGACAGTTAACTATGGCTACACCTTC. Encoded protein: CASSGTVNYGYTF.

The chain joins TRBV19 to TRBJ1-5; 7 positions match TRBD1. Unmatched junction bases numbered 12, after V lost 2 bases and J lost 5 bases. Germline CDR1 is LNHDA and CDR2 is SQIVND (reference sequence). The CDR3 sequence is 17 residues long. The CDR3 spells CASSILQGFYKDQPQHF. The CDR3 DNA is TGTGCCAGTAGTATATTACAGGGGTTTTACAAAGATCAGCCCCAGCATTTT.

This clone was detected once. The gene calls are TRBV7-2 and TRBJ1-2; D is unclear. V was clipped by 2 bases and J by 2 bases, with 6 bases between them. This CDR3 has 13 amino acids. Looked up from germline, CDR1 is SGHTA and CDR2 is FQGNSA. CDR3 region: CASSLLGNYGYTF. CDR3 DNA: TGTGCCAGCAGCTTATTGGGCAACTATGGCTACACCTTC.

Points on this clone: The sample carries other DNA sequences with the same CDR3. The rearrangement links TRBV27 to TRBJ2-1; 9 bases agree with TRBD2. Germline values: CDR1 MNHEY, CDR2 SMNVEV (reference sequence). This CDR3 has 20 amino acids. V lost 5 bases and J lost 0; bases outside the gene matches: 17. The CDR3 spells CASSALLGLAETSSYNEQFF. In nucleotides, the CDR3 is TGTGCCAGCAGTGCCCTATTGGGACTAGCAGAGACTAGCTCCTACAATGAGCAGTTCTTC.

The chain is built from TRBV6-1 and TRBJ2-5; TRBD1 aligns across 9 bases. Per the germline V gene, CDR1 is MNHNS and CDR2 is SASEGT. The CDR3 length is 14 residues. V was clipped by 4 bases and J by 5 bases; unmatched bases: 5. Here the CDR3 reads CASSGRDRVETQYF. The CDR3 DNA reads TGTGCCAGCAGTGGAAGGGACAGGGTTGAGACCCAGTACTTC.

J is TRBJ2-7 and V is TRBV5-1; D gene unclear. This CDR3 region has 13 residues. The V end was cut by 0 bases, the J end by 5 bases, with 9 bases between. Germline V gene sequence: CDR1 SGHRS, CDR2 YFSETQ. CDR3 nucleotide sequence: TGCGCCAGCAGCTTGGGCCTACGGGACGAGCAGTACTTC. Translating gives CASSLGLRDEQYF.

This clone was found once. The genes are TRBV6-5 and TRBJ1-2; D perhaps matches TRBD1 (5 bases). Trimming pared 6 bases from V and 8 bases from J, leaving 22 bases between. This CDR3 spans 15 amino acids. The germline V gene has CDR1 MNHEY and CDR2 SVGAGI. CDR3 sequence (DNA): TGTGCCAGCAGGGCACCCTTGGAGGGGAAGGGAGGCTACACCTTC. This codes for CASRAPLEGKGGYTF.

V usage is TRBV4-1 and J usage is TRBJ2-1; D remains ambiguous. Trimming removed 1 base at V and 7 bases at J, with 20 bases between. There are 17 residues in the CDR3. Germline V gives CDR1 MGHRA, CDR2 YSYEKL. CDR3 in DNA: TGCGCCAGCAGCCAAGGCCGTAGACAACCCGTTGGGAATGAGCAGTTCTTC. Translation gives CASSQGRRQPVGNEQFF.

CDR3 amino acids: CASRTGGYGYTF. DNA for the CDR3: TGTGCCAGCAGGACAGGGGGCTATGGCTACACCTTC. This chain links TRBV25-1 with TRBJ1-2, with TRBD1 matching over 9 bases. CDR3 size: 12 residues. Germline V gene data show CDR1 as MGHDK and CDR2 as SYGVNS. V shed 6 bases, J shed 4 bases, and the junction held 0 bases outside the gene matches.

CDR3 nucleotide sequence: TGCGCCAGCAGCTCCACTAGCGGGAGAGTAGGCACCGGGGAGCTGTTTTTT. Translating gives CASSSTSGRVGTGELFF. The chain employs TRBV5-1 and TRBJ2-2; 11 bases match TRBD2. The J segment lost 4 bases and the V segment lost 3 bases, leaving 8 bases of the junction unmatched. CDR1 and CDR2 (germline): SGHRS, YFSETQ. This CDR3 is 17 amino acids long.

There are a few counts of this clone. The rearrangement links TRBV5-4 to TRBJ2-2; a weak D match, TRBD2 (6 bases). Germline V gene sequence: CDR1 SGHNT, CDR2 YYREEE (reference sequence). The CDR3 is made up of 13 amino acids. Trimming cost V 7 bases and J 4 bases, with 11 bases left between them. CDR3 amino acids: CASGGGITGELFF. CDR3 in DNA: TGTGCCAGCGGCGGAGGGATCACCGGGGAGCTGTTTTTT.

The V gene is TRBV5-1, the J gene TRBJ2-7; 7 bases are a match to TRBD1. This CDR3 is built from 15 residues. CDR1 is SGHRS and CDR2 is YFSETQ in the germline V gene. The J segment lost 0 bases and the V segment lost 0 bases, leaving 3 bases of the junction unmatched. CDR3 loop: CASSLGQGDSYEQYF. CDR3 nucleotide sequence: TGCGCCAGCAGCTTGGGACAGGGAGACTCCTACGAGCAGTACTTC.

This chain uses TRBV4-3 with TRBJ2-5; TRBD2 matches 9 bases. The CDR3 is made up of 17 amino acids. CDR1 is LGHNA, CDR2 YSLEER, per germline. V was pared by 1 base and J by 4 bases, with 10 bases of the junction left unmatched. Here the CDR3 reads CASSQGVSGSIGETQYF. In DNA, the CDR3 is TGCGCCAGCAGCCAAGGGGTTAGCGGGAGTATTGGAGAGACCCAGTACTTC.